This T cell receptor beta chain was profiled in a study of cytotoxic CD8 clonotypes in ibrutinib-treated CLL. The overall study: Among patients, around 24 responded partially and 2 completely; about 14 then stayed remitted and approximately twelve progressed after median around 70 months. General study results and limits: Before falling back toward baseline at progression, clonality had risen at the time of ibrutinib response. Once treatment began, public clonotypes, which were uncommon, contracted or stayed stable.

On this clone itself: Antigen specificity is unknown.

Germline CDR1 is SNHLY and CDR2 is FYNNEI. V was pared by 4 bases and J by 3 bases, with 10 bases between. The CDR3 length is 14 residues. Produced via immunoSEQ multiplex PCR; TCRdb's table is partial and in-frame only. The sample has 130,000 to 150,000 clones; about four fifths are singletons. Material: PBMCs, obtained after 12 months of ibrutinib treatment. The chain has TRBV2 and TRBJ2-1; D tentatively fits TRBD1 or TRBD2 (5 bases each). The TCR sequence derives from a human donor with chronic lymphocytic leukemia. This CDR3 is CASSVRGVYNEQFF. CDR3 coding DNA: TGTGCCAGCAGTGTGAGAGGGGTCTACAATGAGCAGTTCTTC.